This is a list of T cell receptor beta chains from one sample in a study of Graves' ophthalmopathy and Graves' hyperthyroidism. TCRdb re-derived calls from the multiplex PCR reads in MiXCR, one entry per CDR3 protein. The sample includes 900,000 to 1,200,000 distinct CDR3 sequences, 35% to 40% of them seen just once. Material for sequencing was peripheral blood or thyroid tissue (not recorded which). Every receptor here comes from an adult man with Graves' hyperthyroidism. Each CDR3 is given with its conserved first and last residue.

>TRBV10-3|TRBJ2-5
CATRDSRGFQETQYF
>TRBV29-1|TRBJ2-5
CSVDRGQQETQYF
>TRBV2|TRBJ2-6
CASSEQSGTYVLTF
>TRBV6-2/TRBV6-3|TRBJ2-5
CASSYERGTQETQYF
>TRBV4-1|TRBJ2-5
CASSQEVARGQETQYF
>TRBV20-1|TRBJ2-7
CSAFSALAGGYEQYF
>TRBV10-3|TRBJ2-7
CAISLTGQELSYEQYF
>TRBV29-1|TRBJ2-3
CSVDSSVRTDTQYF
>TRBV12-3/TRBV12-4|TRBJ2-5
CASSSGTSGRWETQYF
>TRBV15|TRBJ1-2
CATSNTEDRAYGYTF
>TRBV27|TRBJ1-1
CASSIHPQGNTEAFF
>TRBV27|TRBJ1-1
CASSIAPGGEAFF
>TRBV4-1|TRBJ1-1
CASSHPGMNTEAFF
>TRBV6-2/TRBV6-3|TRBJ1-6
CASRAGTADSYNSPLHF
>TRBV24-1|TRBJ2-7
CATSGTEISYEQYF
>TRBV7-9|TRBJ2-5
CASRLAGGSQETQYF
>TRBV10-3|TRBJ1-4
CAISRQPTNEKLFF
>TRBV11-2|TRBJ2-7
CASRQGGPTYEQYF
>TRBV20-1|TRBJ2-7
CSARTGTPYEQYF
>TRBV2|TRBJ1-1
CASSVGGGGLNTEAFF
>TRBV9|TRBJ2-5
CASSAKQGTTKETQYF
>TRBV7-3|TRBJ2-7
CASSLGPGRGEQYF
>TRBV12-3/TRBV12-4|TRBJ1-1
CASSHGVREAFF
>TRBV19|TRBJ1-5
CASSTIGQPQHF
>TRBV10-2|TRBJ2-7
CASSAHSSGRTYEQYF
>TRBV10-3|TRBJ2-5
CASSWKGGAGETQYF
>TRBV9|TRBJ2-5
CASSPSPAPRGDQETQYF
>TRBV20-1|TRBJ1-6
CSARDFGSSHTRSPLHF
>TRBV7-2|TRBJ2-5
CASSAQGIETQYF
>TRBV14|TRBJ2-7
CASTFGGSSYEQYF
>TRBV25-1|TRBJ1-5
CASSPMDRGSNQPQHF
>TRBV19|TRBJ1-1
CASTPGGGSTEAFF
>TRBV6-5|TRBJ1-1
CASSYGQGATEAFF
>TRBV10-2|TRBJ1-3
CASRSTFSGNTIYF
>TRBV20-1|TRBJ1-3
CSARDRDRAGNTIYF
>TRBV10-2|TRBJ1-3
CASSEARTEQRRYTIYF
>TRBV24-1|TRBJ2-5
CATSEGNGETQYF
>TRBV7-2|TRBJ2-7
CASSLMEGPYEQYF
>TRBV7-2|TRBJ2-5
CASSSQGATNQPQYF
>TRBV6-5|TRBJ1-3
CASRPQPGNTIYF
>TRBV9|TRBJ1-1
CASSEQGAGSEAFF
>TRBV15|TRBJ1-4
CAASSLPGGVEKLFF
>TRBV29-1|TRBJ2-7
CSVELRDYEQYF
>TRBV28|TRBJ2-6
CASNRGGGANVLTF
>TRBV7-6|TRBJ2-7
CASSLVRNSYEQYF
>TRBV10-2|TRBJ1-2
CASKDGNYGYTF
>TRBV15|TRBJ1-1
CATCPGQGIPEAFF
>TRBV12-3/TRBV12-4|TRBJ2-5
CASTWGQVQETQYF
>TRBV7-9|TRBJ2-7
CASSVPGTASYEQYF
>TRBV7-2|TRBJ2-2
CASSLVRSTGELFF
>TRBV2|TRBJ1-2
CASLHRQGAIDNGYTF
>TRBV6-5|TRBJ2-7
CASSTDRGAYEQYF